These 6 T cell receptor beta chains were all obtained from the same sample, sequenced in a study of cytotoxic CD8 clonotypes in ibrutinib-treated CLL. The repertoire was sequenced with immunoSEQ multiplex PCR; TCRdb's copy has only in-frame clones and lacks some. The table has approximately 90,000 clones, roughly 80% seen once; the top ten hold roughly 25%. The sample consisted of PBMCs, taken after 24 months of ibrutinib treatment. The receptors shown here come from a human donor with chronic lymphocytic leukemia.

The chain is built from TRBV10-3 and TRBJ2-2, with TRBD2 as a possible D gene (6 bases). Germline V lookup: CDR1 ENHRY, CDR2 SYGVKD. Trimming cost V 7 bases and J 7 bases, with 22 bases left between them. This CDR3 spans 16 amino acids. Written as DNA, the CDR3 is TGTGCCATCAAACATGGAGGGACCAGGGAGCACGGGGAGCTGTTTTTT. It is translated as CAIKHGGTREHGELFF.

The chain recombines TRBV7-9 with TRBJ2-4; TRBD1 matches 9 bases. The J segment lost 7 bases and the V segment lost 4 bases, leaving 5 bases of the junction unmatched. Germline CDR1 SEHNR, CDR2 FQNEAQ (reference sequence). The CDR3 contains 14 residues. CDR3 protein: CASSSWTGANIQYF. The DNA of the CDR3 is TGTGCCAGCAGCTCCTGGACAGGGGCGAACATTCAGTACTTC.

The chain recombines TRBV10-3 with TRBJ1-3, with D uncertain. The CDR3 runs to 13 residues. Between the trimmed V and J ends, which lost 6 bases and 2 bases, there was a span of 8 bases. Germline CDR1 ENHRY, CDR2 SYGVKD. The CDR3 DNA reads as TGTGCCATCAGAACAGCAACTGGAAACACCATATATTTT. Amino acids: CAIRTATGNTIYF.

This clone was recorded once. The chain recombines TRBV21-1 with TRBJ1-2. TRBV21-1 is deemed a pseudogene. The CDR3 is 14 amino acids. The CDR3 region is CASSRRQGTYGYTF. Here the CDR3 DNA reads TGTGCCAGCAGCAGGAGGCAGGGTACCTATGGCTACACCTTC.

This CDR3 is CASSIEGPVPSNQPQHF. The CDR3 coding sequence is TGTGCCAGTAGTATTGAGGGCCCGGTCCCCAGCAATCAGCCCCAGCATTTT. V is TRBV19 and J is TRBJ1-5; the D is unclear. CDR1 and CDR2 (germline): LNHDA, SQIVND (reference sequence). The CDR3 has 17 residues. V lost 3 bases, J lost 1 base, and 16 bases lay in between.

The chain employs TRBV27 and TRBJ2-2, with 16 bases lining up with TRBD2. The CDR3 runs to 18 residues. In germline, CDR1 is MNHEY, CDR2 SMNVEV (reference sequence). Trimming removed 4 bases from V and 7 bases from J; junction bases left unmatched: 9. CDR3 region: CASSSPGLAGGAVGELFF. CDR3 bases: TGTGCCAGCAGTTCTCCGGGACTAGCGGGAGGGGCGGTCGGGGAGCTGTTTTTT.